This is a list of T cell receptor beta chains from one sample in a study of persistence of HIV-infected CD4 T cells. These receptors have no identified antigens. Data came from immunoSEQ multiplex PCR; TCRdb stores just in-frame clones and leaves some out. The sample records around 47,000 clones, about nine tenths being singletons. The starting material was CD4+ T cells sorted from PBMCs after approximately 18-hour stimulation, obtained from a patient who received antiretroviral therapy. These receptors all stem from an adult man with HIV who was CMV-seropositive. Both conserved end residues are part of each CDR3. D genes are given only for firm matches. Clone size appears in some rows only: once, few, many, or a class for an expanded clone.

>-|TRBV6-6|-|TRBJ1-3
TGTGCCAGCACTCCAGACAGCTCTGGAAACACCATATATTTT
CASTPDSSGNTIYF
>TRBD1|TRBV18|-|TRBJ2-1
TGTGCCAGCTCACCTGGGACAGCGCGAAAAGAAAACAATGAGCAGTTCTTC
CASSPGTARKENNEQFF
>-|TRBV29-1|-|TRBJ1-1
TGCAGCGTTGGAGTGGGGGGTGCGAACACTGAAGCTTTCTTT
CSVGVGGANTEAFF
>-|TRBV7-9|-|TRBJ1-3
TGTGCCAGCAGCCGTCGAGGCGGGGATTTCGGAAACACCATATATTTT
CASSRRGGDFGNTIYF
>TRBD1|TRBV29-1|-|TRBJ2-1
TGCAGCGTTTTTGGTGTGGCGGGACAGGGGTCCTACAATGAGCAGTTCTTC
CSVFGVAGQGSYNEQFF
>-|TRBV19|-|TRBJ2-3
TGTGCCAGTAGTAGATTTTACCAGTTGGATACGCAGTATTTT
CASSRFYQLDTQYF
>-|TRBV21-1|-|TRBJ2-3
TGTGCCAGCACCACGGGGGTTACTAGCGCGAGCACAGATACGCAGTATTTT
CASTTGVTSASTDTQYF
>-|TRBV5-5|-|TRBJ1-5
TGTGCCAGCAGCTTGATGGGGGGCTTCGATCAGCCCCAGCATTTT
CASSLMGGFDQPQHF
>TRBD1|TRBV11-3|-|TRBJ2-7
TGTGCCAGCAGCCCCGGACAGGGGGCCGCCTACGAGCAGTACTTC
CASSPGQGAAYEQYF
>-|TRBV10-3|-|TRBJ2-3
TGTGCCATCACCGAAGGGGTTCTTAGCACAGATACGCAGTATTTT
CAITEGVLSTDTQYF
>-|TRBV5-1|once|TRBJ1-2
TGCGCCAGCAGCCCCGGGCCCGGAAATGGCTATGGCTACACCTTC
CASSPGPGNGYGYTF
>-|TRBV28|-|TRBJ1-1
TGTGCCAGCAGCCCGATTAACACTGAAGCTTTCTTT
CASSPINTEAFF
>TRBD1|TRBV2|few|TRBJ1-5
TGTGCCAGCATCCGGGACAGGGCGAATCAGCCCCAGCATTTT
CASIRDRANQPQHF
>-|TRBV3-1/TRBV3-2|once|TRBJ2-1
TGTGCCAGCAGTCAAGATCTTTGGAGTAATACGTACAATGAGCAGTTCTTC
CASSQDLWSNTYNEQFF
>-|TRBV6-2/TRBV6-3|-|TRBJ1-2
TGTGCCAGCAGTTATGACAGGACACGCTATGGCTACACCTTC
CASSYDRTRYGYTF
>-|TRBV2|-|TRBJ1-5
TGTGCCAGCAGTGAGAGGGGGTCAGCGATTAGCAATCAGCCCCAGCATTTT
CASSERGSAISNQPQHF
>-|TRBV19|-|TRBJ1-2
TGTGCCATTAGAGGGTATAACTATGGCTACACCTTC
CAIRGYNYGYTF
>TRBD1|TRBV10-3|-|TRBJ2-7
TGTGCCATCAGTGAGGCTACCGGGACAGGGGGTCGATTAGAGCAGTACTTC
CAISEATGTGGRLEQYF
>TRBD1|TRBV5-6|-|TRBJ1-6
TGTGCCAGCAGCTTGGTTACGGGACAGGCACCCCTCCACTTT
CASSLVTGQAPLHF
>-|TRBV7-8|-|TRBJ2-3
TGTGCCAGCAGCTTAGGGGTGAGAGACACAGATACGCAGTATTTT
CASSLGVRDTDTQYF
>-|TRBV18|-|TRBJ1-6
TGTGCCAGCACAGATCGACAGGCAGATAATTCACCCCTCCACTTT
CASTDRQADNSPLHF
>-|TRBV6-4|-|TRBJ1-3
TGTGCCAGCAGTGACTCGTTGAGGTTGGTTGGAAACACCATATATTTT
CASSDSLRLVGNTIYF
>TRBD1|TRBV13|-|TRBJ2-7
TGTGCCAGCAGCTTAGGGTTACAGGGGAGACGATACGAGCAGTACTTC
CASSLGLQGRRYEQYF
>-|TRBV7-9|-|TRBJ2-3
TGTGCCAGCAGCCAATGGGCAGCGGCGAACACAGATACGCAGTATTTT
CASSQWAAANTDTQYF
>TRBD2|TRBV13|once|TRBJ2-3
TGTGCCAGCAGCTCGGGACTAGCAAACACAGATACGCAGTATTTT
CASSSGLANTDTQYF
>-|TRBV19|-|TRBJ2-2
TGTGCCACTAAGGGGACCTCGAACACCGGGGAGCTGTTTTTT
CATKGTSNTGELFF
>-|TRBV2|-|TRBJ2-2
TGTGCCAGCAGTGACCAGGGGGGACTGAGGGAGCTGTTTTTT
CASSDQGGLRELFF
>-|TRBV2|few|TRBJ1-6
TGTGCCAGCAGTTCACAGCTGAGGTGGAATAATTCACCCCTCCACTTT
CASSSQLRWNNSPLHF
>-|TRBV6-1|-|TRBJ1-3
TGTGCCAGCAGTGAAGGGGGGGGCTCTGGAAACACCATATATTTT
CASSEGGGSGNTIYF
>TRBD2|TRBV6-5|-|TRBJ2-2
TGTGCCAGCAGTAGCGCGGGGGGGTTCACCGGGGAGCTGTTTTTT
CASSSAGGFTGELFF
>-|TRBV28|-|TRBJ1-2
TGTGCCAGCAGTACTAAAATTAACTATGGCTACACCTTC
CASSTKINYGYTF
>-|TRBV7-2|-|TRBJ1-5
TGTGCCAGCAGCTTAGAAGGCAGGGATCAGCCCCAGCATTTT
CASSLEGRDQPQHF
>-|TRBV15|-|TRBJ1-6
TGTGCCACCAGCAGAGGGGGTAGGGCGTATAATTCACCCCTCCACTTT
CATSRGGRAYNSPLHF
>-|TRBV15|-|TRBJ1-4
TGTGCCACCAGCAGAGATTTGTTGGGGGGGGCCGGAAAACTGTTTTTT
CATSRDLLGGAGKLFF
>-|TRBV10-2|-|TRBJ2-3
TGCGCCAGCGGAGGACTATTCGGCACAGATACGCAGTATTTT
CASGGLFGTDTQYF
>-|TRBV7-2|-|TRBJ1-4
TGTGCCAGCAGCTTAATTGGGGGGTTGCGTGAAAAACTGTTTTTT
CASSLIGGLREKLFF
>TRBD1|TRBV5-1|-|TRBJ1-2
TGCGCCAGCAGCTTTTCCGGACAGGGGTCCTATGGCTACACCTTC
CASSFSGQGSYGYTF
>TRBD1|TRBV19|-|TRBJ2-7
TGTGCCAGTAGTGTCCGGGACAGCACCTACGAGCAGTACTTC
CASSVRDSTYEQYF
>-|TRBV18|-|TRBJ1-4
TGTGCCAGCTCACCACTTCTCACAACTAATGAAAAACTGTTTTTT
CASSPLLTTNEKLFF
>-|TRBV6-5|-|TRBJ2-2
TGTGCCAGCAGTCGTCCAGGGGACACCGGGGAGCTGTTTTTT
CASSRPGDTGELFF
>-|TRBV28|-|TRBJ1-2
TGTGCCAGCAGTTTACCGACAGATAGTGGCTACACCTTC
CASSLPTDSGYTF
>TRBD2|TRBV3-1/TRBV3-2|-|TRBJ2-7
TGTGCCAGCAGCCCCCGGGGGGGGACCTACGAGCAGTACTTC
CASSPRGGTYEQYF
>-|TRBV3-1/TRBV3-2|-|TRBJ1-4
TGTGCCAGCAGCCAAGATTACAGGGCCTCATTTGAAAAACTGTTTTTT
CASSQDYRASFEKLFF
>-|TRBV5-4|-|TRBJ2-7
TGTGCCAGCAGCGCGGGTGGTACTTACGAGCAGTACTTC
CASSAGGTYEQYF
>-|TRBV4-1|-|TRBJ1-3
TGCGCCAGCAGCCAGACTGGGACGGTACACTCTGGAAACACCATATATTTT
CASSQTGTVHSGNTIYF
>-|TRBV18|once|TRBJ2-3
TGTGCCAGCTCAGTCTTAATCACAGATACGCAGTATTTT
CASSVLITDTQYF